This TCR beta chain was sequenced during a study of cytomegalovirus exposure and HLA in healthy donors. Notes on the study in general: In vitro confirmation showed three CMV-associated chains to be CMV antigen specific.

As for this clone: The antigen is not known.

The PCR employed 60 Vbeta primers together with 13 Jbeta primers. Measured with immunoSEQ multiplex PCR; TCRdb has only the in-frame clones, and not every one. The table lists 150,000 to 200,000 clones, roughly four fifths of them singletons. The germline gives CDR1 GTSNPN, CDR2 SVGIG (reference sequence). CDR3 length: 14 amino acids. With V trimmed by 0 bases and J by 4 bases, 5 bases remained unmatched. It was healthy bone marrow donors who served as donors. The genes are TRBV30 and TRBJ2-7, with 8 bases aligning to TRBD1. The specimen sequenced was PBMCs. This receptor was identified in a man aged 50-60 years in good health and CMV-seropositive. CDR3: CAWSVQGGGYEQYF. CDR3 bases: TGTGCCTGGAGTGTACAGGGGGGTGGTTACGAGCAGTACTTC. The variable domain in full, completed from reference TRBV30 and TRBJ2-7, reads SQTIHQWPATLVQPVGSPLSLECTVEGTSNPNLYWYRQAAGRGLQLLFYSVGIGQISSEVPQNLSASRPQDRQFILSSKKLLLSDSGFYLCAWSVQGGGYEQYFGPGTRLTVT.